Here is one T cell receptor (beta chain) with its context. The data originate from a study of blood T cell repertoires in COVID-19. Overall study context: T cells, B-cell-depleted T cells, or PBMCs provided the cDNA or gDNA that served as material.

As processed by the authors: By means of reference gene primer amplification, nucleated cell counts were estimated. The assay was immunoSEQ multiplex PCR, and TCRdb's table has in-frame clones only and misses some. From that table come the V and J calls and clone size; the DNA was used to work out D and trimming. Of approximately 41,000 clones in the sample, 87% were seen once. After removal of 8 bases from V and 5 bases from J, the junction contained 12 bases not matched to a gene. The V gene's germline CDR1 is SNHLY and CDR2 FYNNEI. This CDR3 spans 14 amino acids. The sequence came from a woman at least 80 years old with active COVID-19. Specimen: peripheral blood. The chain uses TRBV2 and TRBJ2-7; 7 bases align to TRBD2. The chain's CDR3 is CASQIGLAVDEQYF. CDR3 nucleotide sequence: TGTGCCAGCCAAATAGGGCTAGCGGTGGACGAGCAGTACTTC.